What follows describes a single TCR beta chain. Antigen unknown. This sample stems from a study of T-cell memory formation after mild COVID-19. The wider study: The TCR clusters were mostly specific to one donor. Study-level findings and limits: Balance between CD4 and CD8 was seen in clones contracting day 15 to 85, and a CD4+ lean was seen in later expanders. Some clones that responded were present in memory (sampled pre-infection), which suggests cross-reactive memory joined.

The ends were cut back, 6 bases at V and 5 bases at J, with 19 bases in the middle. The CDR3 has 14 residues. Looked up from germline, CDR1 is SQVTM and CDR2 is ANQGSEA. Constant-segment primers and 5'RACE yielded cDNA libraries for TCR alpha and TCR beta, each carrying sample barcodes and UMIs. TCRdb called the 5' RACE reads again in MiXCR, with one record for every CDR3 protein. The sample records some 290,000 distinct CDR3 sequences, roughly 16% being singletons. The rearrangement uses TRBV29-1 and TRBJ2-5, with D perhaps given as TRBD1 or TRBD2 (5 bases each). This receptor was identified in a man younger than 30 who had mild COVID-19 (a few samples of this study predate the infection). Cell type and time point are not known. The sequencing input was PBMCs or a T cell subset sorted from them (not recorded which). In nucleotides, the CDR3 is TGCAGCGTCACAAGGGACCTCGGGAACGAGACCCAGTACTTC. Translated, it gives CSVTRDLGNETQYF.